Each of the 29 T cell receptor beta chains below was sequenced from the same sample in a study of blood T cells in healthy people across ages. The use of a sample-barcoded 5' primer and a J-beta primer mix characterized a second PCR of roughly 7 to 11 cycles. Each CDR3 protein is one row after TCRdb ran MiXCR on the 5' RACE reads. The sample includes some 900,000 distinct CDR3 sequences, around 48% of them seen just once. Sequencing input: blood. The receptors here all came from a young man in good health.

As DNA, the CDR3 is TGTGCCAACAGGCCAGGGACTAGCGGGGGGTCTGAGCAGTTCTTC. Translation gives CANRPGTSGGSEQFF. This chain links TRBV28 with TRBJ2-1; 15 bases align to TRBD2. Looked up from germline, CDR1 is MDHEN and CDR2 is SYDVKM. With 10 bases clipped from V and 9 bases from J, the junction kept 10 bases outside the gene matches. The CDR3 length is 15 residues. Together with reference TRBV28 and TRBJ2-1, the CDR3 gives the full variable domain: DVKVTQSSRYLVKRTGEKVFLECVQDMDHENMFWYRQDPGLGLRLIYFSYDVKMKEKGDIPEGYSVSREKKERFSLILESASTNQTSMYLCANRPGTSGGSEQFFGPGTRLTVL.

In this sample, this clonotype turned up a few times. V usage is TRBV20-1 and J usage is TRBJ2-5, with 9 bases aligning to TRBD1. The CDR3 sequence is 14 residues long. CDR1 DFQATT and CDR2 SNEGSKA come from the germline V gene (reference sequence). V dropped 6 bases and J dropped 11; count of bases not matched to a gene: 16. CDR3 region: CSAQPDRGFLGQYF. CDR3 in DNA: TGCAGTGCCCAACCCGACAGGGGGTTCCTTGGGCAGTACTTC.

In this sample, this clonotype turned up once. This chain links TRBV12-3 or TRBV12-4 with TRBJ1-1; perhaps TRBD1 as D (5 bases). V was shortened by 7 bases and J by 4 bases, with 16 bases between the two germline ends. This CDR3 contains 14 residues. CDR3 sequence (DNA): TGTGCCAGCACTTGGGGGGTAAGCGGCACTGAAGCTTTCTTT. Protein sequence: CASTWGVSGTEAFF.

This chain connects TRBV4-1 to TRBJ2-7, with D unclear. This CDR3 has 16 amino acids. Germline V CDR1 and CDR2: MGHRA, YSYEKL. Trimming cost V 0 bases and J 0 bases, with 12 bases left between them. The CDR3 is CASSQDSAGYSYEQYF. CDR3 DNA sequence: TGCGCCAGCAGCCAAGATTCGGCAGGATACTCCTACGAGCAGTACTTC.

CDR3 in DNA: TGCGCCAGCAGCCAAGTCAGGGGGGGATTCGAGCAGTACTTC. Translation: CASSQVRGGFEQYF. V and J are TRBV4-3 and TRBJ2-5; D possibly uses TRBD1 or TRBD2 (7 bases each). The closer fit of TRBJ2-7 to the DNA end suggests the J call may be wrong. The CDR3 runs 14 residues. The germline gives CDR1 LGHNA, CDR2 YSLEER.

This clonotype was seen a handful of times. This rearrangement joins TRBV3-1 to TRBJ2-7; 10 bases map to TRBD1. The germline CDR1 and CDR2 sequences are LGHDT and YNNKEL (reference sequence). CDR3 length: 15 residues. V lost 1 base to trimming and J lost 6 bases; unmatched junction nucleotides: 6. This chain's CDR3 is CASSQGQGAKSEQYF. The CDR3 region has the DNA TGTGCCAGCAGCCAAGGACAGGGGGCTAAGTCCGAGCAGTACTTC.

The rearrangement uses TRBV12-3 or TRBV12-4 and TRBJ2-1, with 10 nucleotides matching TRBD2. The CDR3 contains 15 residues. V trimming: 6 bases; J trimming: 6 bases; junction bases outside the gene matches: 8. The CDR3 sequence: CASSRAGGPGNEQFF. The DNA of the CDR3 is TGTGCCAGCAGCCGAGCGGGGGGGCCAGGCAATGAGCAGTTCTTC.

This rearrangement joins TRBV7-8 to TRBJ2-3; TRBD2 matches 9 bases. CDR3 length: 21 residues. Germline V CDR1 and CDR2: SGHVS, FQNEAQ. V shed 2 bases, J shed 4 bases, and the junction held 22 bases outside the gene matches. CDR3 sequence reads: CASSLSSRQGWQRGEADTQYF. The CDR3 nucleotides read TGTGCCAGCAGCTTATCGTCTAGGCAGGGCTGGCAGCGGGGGGAAGCAGATACGCAGTATTTT.

In regard to this clonotype: Germline and junction disagree at one end, which may indicate a read error. The chain uses TRBV7-8 and TRBJ2-5; either TRBD1 or TRBD2 may fit D (7 bases each). The J call may be wrong; the DNA end is better matched by TRBJ2-1. The CDR3 loop spans 16 amino acids. Germline assignment: CDR1 SGHVS and CDR2 FQNEAQ. This CDR3 is CASSQLTSRGNKEQFF. The CDR3 coding sequence is TGTGCCAGCAGCCAGTTGACTAGCAGGGGGAACAAGGAGCAGTTCTTC.

The genes are TRBV10-3 and TRBJ2-7; 13 nucleotides line up with TRBD2. The J call may not be correct, given that the DNA end is closer to TRBJ2-5. In germline, CDR1 is ENHRY, CDR2 SYGVKD. The CDR3 is 17 residues long. CDR3 residues: CAISDPTSGGVGETQYF. Here the CDR3 DNA reads TGTGCCATCAGTGACCCCACTAGCGGGGGGGTAGGCGAGACCCAGTACTTC.

A remark on this clonotype: The DNA is left out, because the CDR3 cannot be placed on it with certainty; the CDR3 is given as TCRdb lists it. This chain connects TRBV12-1 to TRBJ2-7; TRBD1, the D gene given by the table, was not confirmed from the DNA. TRBV12-1 is a pseudogene. The CDR3 has 15 amino acids, counting both end residues. The CDR3 reads CASSFGCGASYEQYF.

This clonotype was found a few times. The chain uses TRBV29-1 and TRBJ2-3, with D perhaps TRBD1 or TRBD2 (5 bases each). Deletions cut 3 bases from V and 6 bases from J, with 22 bases between. CDR1 is SQVTM, CDR2 ANQGSEA, per germline. This CDR3 spans 16 amino acids. CDR3 protein: CSVDELTGTPLDTQYF. DNA for the CDR3: TGCAGCGTTGACGAACTAACCGGGACGCCGCTCGATACGCAGTATTTT.

The chain employs TRBV29-1 and TRBJ2-1; D gene uncertain. Trimming pared 7 bases from V and 2 bases from J, leaving 15 bases between. CDR1 is SQVTM, CDR2 ANQGSEA, per germline. The CDR3 spans 14 residues. The CDR3 nucleotides are TGCAGCGGCGCAACGGTCAGTCCCTACAATGAGCAGTTCTTC. Amino acid sequence: CSGATVSPYNEQFF.

The chain recombines TRBV6-5 with TRBJ2-1; tentative D call: TRBD1 (6 bases). Germline CDR1 reads MNHEY; CDR2 reads SVGAGI. The CDR3 length is 13 residues. V lost 5 bases and J 9 bases, leaving 14 bases between the germline ends. CDR3 protein: CASSRTVLGEQFF. The CDR3 DNA sequence: TGTGCCAGCAGTCGGACAGTCCTCGGTGAGCAGTTCTTC.

The rearrangement links TRBV20-1 to TRBJ2-1; a possible D gene is TRBD2 (6 bases). The CDR3 is made up of 12 amino acids. The V end lost 7 bases, the J end lost 4 bases, and 11 bases lay between the germline ends. Germline CDR1 DFQATT, CDR2 SNEGSKA (reference sequence). CDR3 nucleotide sequence: TGCAGTGTACGCGGGGAGTACAATGAGCAGTTCTTC. Residues: CSVRGEYNEQFF.

This clonotype has just a few counts. This chain uses TRBV6-4 with TRBJ2-1; unclear D gene. This CDR3 spans 16 amino acids. CDR1 is MRHNA, CDR2 SNTAGT, per germline. The V and J ends lost 5 bases and 0 bases respectively, with 14 bases between them. The CDR3 spells CASSSAFTPSYNEQFF. Written as DNA, the CDR3 is TGTGCCAGCAGTTCCGCTTTCACCCCCTCCTACAATGAGCAGTTCTTC.

This clonotype was detected many times. The chain carries TRBV4-2 and TRBJ2-3; 12 bases agree with TRBD2. Germline CDR1 reads LGHNA; CDR2 reads YNFKEQ. Germline trimming cut 1 base from V and 1 base from J; bases unmatched to any gene: 0. The CDR3 extends over 16 amino acids. CDR3 bases: TGTGCCAGCAGCCAAGGACTAGCGGGGGGCACAGATACGCAGTATTTT. The encoded protein is CASSQGLAGGTDTQYF.

This chain uses TRBV5-1 with TRBJ2-3; D is possibly TRBD1 (5 bases). Germline loops: CDR1 SGHRS, CDR2 YFSETQ. V was pared by 1 base and J by 3 bases, with 12 bases between. CDR3 length: 15 amino acids. CDR3: CASSLSRGRTDTQYF. Written as DNA, the CDR3 is TGCGCCAGCAGCTTGAGTAGGGGTCGGACAGATACGCAGTATTTT.

A few counts support this clonotype. This chain uses TRBV7-2 with TRBJ1-2; D is undetermined. There are 12 residues in the CDR3. Trimming left V 6 bases short and J 8 bases short, with 13 bases between. Germline CDR1 SGHTA, CDR2 FQGNSA. The CDR3 protein is CASSFGREGYTF. CDR3 bases: TGTGCCAGCAGTTTCGGCCGGGAAGGCTACACCTTC.

This clonotype was counted only a few times. Here the CDR3 DNA reads TGCGCCAGCAGCTTCACCAGGACTAGCGGGTTTAACACCGGGGAGCTGTTTTTT. Its translation is CASSFTRTSGFNTGELFF. The rearrangement joins TRBV5-1 to TRBJ2-2, with TRBD2 matching 11 bases. Germline loops: CDR1 SGHRS, CDR2 YFSETQ. The ends lost 2 bases at V and 2 bases at J; junction bases unmatched: 8. The CDR3 runs 18 residues.

This rearrangement joins TRBV7-2 to TRBJ1-4; no definite D call. The CDR3 is 14 amino acids. Looked up from germline, CDR1 is SGHTA and CDR2 is FQGNSA. V was clipped by 5 bases and J by 5 bases, with 12 bases between them. The CDR3 reads CASSPVPVNEKLFF. The CDR3 DNA is TGTGCCAGCAGCCCCGTGCCGGTAAATGAAAAACTGTTTTTT.

The chain uses TRBV28 and TRBJ2-3, with D tentatively TRBD1 or TRBD2 (5 bases each). The germline V and J ends were trimmed by 0 bases and 2 bases, with 6 bases remaining between them. The CDR3 sequence is 14 residues long. Germline V gene data show CDR1 as MDHEN and CDR2 as SYDVKM. The CDR3 spells CASSLWGDTDTQYF. In nucleotides, the CDR3 is TGTGCCAGCAGTTTATGGGGGGACACAGATACGCAGTATTTT.

The rearrangement joins TRBV12-3 or TRBV12-4 to TRBJ2-7; the D is unclear. The V end was cut by 3 bases, the J end by 3 bases, with 6 bases between. The CDR3 has 12 residues. CDR3 sequence: CASSFYRYEQYF. DNA for the CDR3: TGTGCCAGCAGTTTTTACCGCTACGAGCAGTACTTC.

The chain has TRBV20-1 and TRBJ2-5, with a tentative D call TRBD1 (5 bases). Germline V gene lookup returns CDR1 DFQATT and CDR2 SNEGSKA (reference sequence). Trimming left V 3 bases short and J 11 bases short, with 19 bases between. The length of the CDR3 is 13 residues. CDR3 sequence: CSASPRRENEQYF. For the CDR3, the DNA is TGCAGTGCTAGCCCCCGCAGGGAAAATGAGCAGTACTTC.

The rearrangement joins TRBV7-9 to TRBJ2-6; 7 bases are a match to TRBD1. Trimming removed 1 base from V and 0 bases from J; junction bases left unmatched: 3. The germline CDR1 and CDR2 sequences are SEHNR and FQNEAQ (reference sequence). The CDR3 is made up of 17 amino acids. CDR3 in DNA: TGTGCCAGCAGCTTAGACAGGGGTAGCTCTGGGGCCAACGTCCTGACTTTC. Protein sequence: CASSLDRGSSGANVLTF.

The chain couples TRBV28 to TRBJ2-7, with D perhaps TRBD1 or TRBD2 (5 bases each). Near its end, the DNA agrees better with TRBJ2-5, so the J call may be wrong. CDR1 is MDHEN and CDR2 is SYDVKM in the germline V gene. CDR3 length equals 13 residues. CDR3 bases: TGTGCCAGCACGGTGGGGGTCGAAGAGACCCAGTACTTC. The encoded protein is CASTVGVEETQYF.

The CDR3 is CSVRTGNMNTEAFF. DNA for the CDR3: TGCAGCGTGCGGACAGGGAACATGAACACTGAAGCTTTCTTT. The V gene is TRBV29-1, the J gene TRBJ1-1; 8 nucleotides line up with TRBD1. This CDR3 comprises 14 residues. V shed 6 bases and J 0 bases; nucleotides not matched to a gene: 6. Per germline, CDR1 SQVTM and CDR2 ANQGSEA.

This clonotype was picked up a small number of times. The CDR3 DNA follows: TGTGCCAGCACCCCAACAGGGGGCGGTAGCTATGGCTACACCTTC. It specifies CASTPTGGGSYGYTF. The genes are TRBV28 and TRBJ1-2; 9 bases align to TRBD1. There are 15 residues in the CDR3. Germline V lookup: CDR1 MDHEN, CDR2 SYDVKM. V was clipped by 7 bases and J by 4 bases; unmatched bases: 10.

This clonotype was observed a few times. DNA of the CDR3: TGTGCCAGCAGCCTGATTCCCGGGACAGAGAATTTTTACGAGCAGTACTTC. Translation gives CASSLIPGTENFYEQYF. This sequence joins TRBV7-9 and TRBJ2-7; 7 bases match TRBD1. This CDR3 is 17 amino acids long. The V gene end was trimmed by 5 bases and the J gene end by 4 bases; junction bases not matched to a gene: 17. Germline CDR1 and CDR2: SEHNR and FQNEAQ (reference sequence).